The text below deals with one T cell receptor (beta chain). Its antigen is unidentified. Specified time point: week 47, end of study. One vaccine dose held 300 ug of mutant IDH1 20-mer peptide and came with topical imiquimod. The data are from a study of a mutant IDH1 vaccine in newly diagnosed glioma. Per germline, CDR1 SGHTA and CDR2 FQGNSA. The trim removed 2 bases at V and 0 bases at J, leaving 5 bases unmatched. This CDR3 comprises 18 residues. This table comes from immunoSEQ multiplex PCR, and its TCRdb copy is limited to in-frame clones, with some not included. The sample contains 77,000 or so clones, about 81% of which appear only once. Study-level findings and limits: Pseudoprogression looked unconnected to shifts in top peripheral T cell clonotypes.

The chain recombines TRBV7-2 with TRBJ1-6, with 9 positions matching TRBD1. Sample: PBMCs, taken from a glioma patient whose treatment included an IDH1 peptide vaccine. This TCR derives from a man in his forties with glioma. The CDR3 sequence: CASSLTGQGSSYNSPLHF. CDR3 in DNA: TGTGCCAGCAGCTTAACGGGACAGGGCAGCTCCTATAATTCACCCCTCCACTTT.